This TCR beta chain derives from a study of T-cell memory formation after mild COVID-19. Study results and limitations: That cross-reactive memory joined was suggested by some responding clones appearing in pre-infection memory. Mainly CM and EM harbored the contracting CD4+ clones; mainly EMRA harbored the CD8+ ones. Later expanders leaned CD4+, whereas clones that contracted between day 15 and 85 were balanced CD4/CD8.

Of note for this clonotype: Its matching antigen is unknown. The germline gene is not matched at one end of the junction; a read error may be the cause.

CDR1 and CDR2 (germline): SGHTA, FQGTGA. The CDR3 sequence is 14 residues long. Employing constant-segment primers, 5'RACE generated TCR alpha and TCR beta cDNA libraries bearing sample barcodes and UMIs. TCRdb analysed the 5' RACE reads with MiXCR anew, one entry per CDR3 protein. The table records about 190,000 distinct CDR3 sequences, around 30% of them present only once. The chain recombines TRBV7-3 with TRBJ1-1; D is ambiguous. The sequenced sample was PBMCs or a T cell subset sorted from them (not recorded which). The source is an adult woman who had mild COVID-19 (a few samples of this study predate the infection). Cell type and time point are not known. DNA for the CDR3: TGTGTCAGCAGCTTATGGCCGGCGTCCACTGAAGCTTTCTTT. Its translation is CVSSLWPASTEAFF.